This T cell receptor beta chain was profiled in a study of blood T cells in healthy people across ages. Looked up from germline, CDR1 is DFQATT and CDR2 is SNEGSKA (reference sequence). The V end lost 0 bases, the J end lost 8 bases, and 19 bases lay between the germline ends. The CDR3 loop spans 15 amino acids. Through a sample-barcoded 5' primer and a J-beta primer mix, a second PCR was run for roughly 6 to 12 cycles. Tagging of each cDNA molecule was performed by a template-switch adaptor with 12 random nucleotides. Using its own MiXCR run on the 5' RACE reads, TCRdb lists one record per CDR3 protein. This sample has some 750,000 distinct CDR3 sequences, with about a fifth found just once. A few counts support this clonotype.

Specimen: blood. The clonotype was recovered from a man in his 70s in good health. The V gene is TRBV20-1, the J gene TRBJ1-2; D is ambiguous. The CDR3 DNA reads as TGCAGTGCTAGAGAGGTATCTCAATCCACGGGGGGCTACACCTTC. Protein product: CSAREVSQSTGGYTF.